In this sample, the clone carrying this TCR beta chain turned up once. The antigen remains unidentified. Germline V gives CDR1 SGHRS, CDR2 YFSETQ. The CDR3 is 16 residues long. The trim removed 0 bases at V and 0 bases at J, leaving 5 bases unmatched. These data come from a study of OX40 agonist ivuxolimab in advanced cancers. As for the study in general: The patients' treatment was ivuxolimab, an agonistic anti-OX40 (CD134) antibody. Aged roughly 20 to 79 with a mean of around 60 years, they were approximately 79% male.

Overall study findings and caveats: The study did not work out the antigen specificity of the expanded peripheral T cells.

Sequencing was performed with immunoSEQ multiplex PCR; in TCRdb, only in-frame clones are kept and a portion is missing. The sample includes roughly 70,000 clones, about 83% seen only once; the top ten take 6.5% to 7.5%. Sequenced material: CD4+ or CD8+ T cells sorted from blood, taken in a trial of the OX40 agonist ivuxolimab. This TCR was recovered from an adult with an advanced solid tumor such as melanoma, head and neck, liver or kidney cancer. The chain uses TRBV5-1 and TRBJ1-1, with 7 bases aligning to TRBD1. CDR3 coding DNA: TGCGCCAGCAGCTTGGGAGGGGGCCCTATGAACACTGAAGCTTTCTTT. Translated, it gives CASSLGGGPMNTEAFF.